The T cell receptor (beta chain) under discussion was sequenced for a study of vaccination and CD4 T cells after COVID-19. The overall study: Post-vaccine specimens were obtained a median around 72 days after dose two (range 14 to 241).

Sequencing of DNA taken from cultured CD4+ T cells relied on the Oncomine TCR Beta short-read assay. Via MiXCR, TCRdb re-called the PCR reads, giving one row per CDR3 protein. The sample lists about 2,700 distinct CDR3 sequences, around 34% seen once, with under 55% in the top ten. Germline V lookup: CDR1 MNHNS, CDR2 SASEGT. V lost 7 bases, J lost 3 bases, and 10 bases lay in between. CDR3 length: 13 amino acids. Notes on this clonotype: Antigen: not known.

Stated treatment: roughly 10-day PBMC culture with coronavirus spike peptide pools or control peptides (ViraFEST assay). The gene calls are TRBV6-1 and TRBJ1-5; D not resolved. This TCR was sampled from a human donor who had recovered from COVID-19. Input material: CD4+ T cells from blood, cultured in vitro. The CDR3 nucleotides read TGTGCCAGCAACCAGGCTTTCAATCAGCCCCAGCATTTT. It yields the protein CASNQAFNQPQHF.